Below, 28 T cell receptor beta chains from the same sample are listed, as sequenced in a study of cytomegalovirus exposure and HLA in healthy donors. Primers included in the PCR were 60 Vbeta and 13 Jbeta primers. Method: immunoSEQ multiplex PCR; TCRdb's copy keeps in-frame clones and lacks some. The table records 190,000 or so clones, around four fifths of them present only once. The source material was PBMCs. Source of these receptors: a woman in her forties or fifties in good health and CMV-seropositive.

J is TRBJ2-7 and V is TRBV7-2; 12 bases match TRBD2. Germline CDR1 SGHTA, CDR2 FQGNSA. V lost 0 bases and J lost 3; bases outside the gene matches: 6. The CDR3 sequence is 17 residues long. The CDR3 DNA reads TGTGCCAGCAGCTTAGCCCATTCTAGCGGGGGGGTCTACGAGCAGTACTTC. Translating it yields CASSLAHSSGGVYEQYF. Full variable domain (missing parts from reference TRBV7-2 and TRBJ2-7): GAGVSQSPSNKVTEKGKDVELRCDPISGHTALYWYRQSLGQGLEFLIYFQGNSAPDKSGLPSDRFSAERTGGSVSTLTIQRTQQEDSAVYLCASSLAHSSGGVYEQYFGPGTRLTVT.

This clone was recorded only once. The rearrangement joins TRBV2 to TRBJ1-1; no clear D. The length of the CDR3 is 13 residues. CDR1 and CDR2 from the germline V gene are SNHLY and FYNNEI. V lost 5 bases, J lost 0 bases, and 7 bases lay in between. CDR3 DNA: TGTGCCAGCAGTTCCACAGTGAACACTGAAGCTTTCTTT. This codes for CASSSTVNTEAFF.

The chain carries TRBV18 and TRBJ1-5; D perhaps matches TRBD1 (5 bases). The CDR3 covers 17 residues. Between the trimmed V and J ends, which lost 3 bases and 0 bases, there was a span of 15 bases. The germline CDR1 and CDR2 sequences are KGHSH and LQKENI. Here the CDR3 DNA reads TGTGCCAGCTCACCTCTGGGGGGGAAAAATAGCAATCAGCCCCAGCATTTT. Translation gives CASSPLGGKNSNQPQHF. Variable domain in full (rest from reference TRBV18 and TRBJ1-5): NAGVMQNPRHLVRRRGQEARLRCSPMKGHSHVYWYRQLPEEGLKFMVYLQKENIIDESGMPKERFSAEFPKEGPSILRIQQVVRGDSAAYFCASSPLGGKNSNQPQHFGDGTRLSIL.

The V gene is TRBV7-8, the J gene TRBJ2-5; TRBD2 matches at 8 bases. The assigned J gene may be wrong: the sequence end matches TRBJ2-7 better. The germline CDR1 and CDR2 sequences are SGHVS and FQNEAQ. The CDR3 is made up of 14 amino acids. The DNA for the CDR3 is TGTGCCAGCCGGGGGGGACAAACCTCCTACGAGCAGTACTTC. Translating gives CASRGGQTSYEQYF.

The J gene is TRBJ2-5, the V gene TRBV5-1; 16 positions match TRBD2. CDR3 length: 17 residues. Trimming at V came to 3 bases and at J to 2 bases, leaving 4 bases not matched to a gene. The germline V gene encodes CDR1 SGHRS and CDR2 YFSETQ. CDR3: CASSSGTSGGAQETQYF. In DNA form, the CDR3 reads TGCGCCAGCAGCTCCGGGACTAGCGGGGGGGCACAAGAGACCCAGTACTTC.

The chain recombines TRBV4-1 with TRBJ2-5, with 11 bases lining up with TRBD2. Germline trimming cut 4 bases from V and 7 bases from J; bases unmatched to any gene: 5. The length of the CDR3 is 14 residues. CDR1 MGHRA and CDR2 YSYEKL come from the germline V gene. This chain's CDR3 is CASSLAGGTGTQYF. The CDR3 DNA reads TGCGCCAGCAGCCTAGCGGGGGGGACCGGGACCCAGTACTTC.

The CDR3 reads CAWSNGAWKMNTEAFF. CDR3 nucleotides: TGTGCCTGGAGTAATGGGGCTTGGAAGATGAACACTGAAGCTTTCTTT. V is TRBV30 and J is TRBJ1-1; D may be TRBD1 (5 bases). Between the trimmed V and J ends, which lost 2 bases and 0 bases, there was a span of 16 bases. CDR1 is GTSNPN and CDR2 is SVGIG in the germline V gene (reference sequence). The CDR3 loop spans 16 amino acids.

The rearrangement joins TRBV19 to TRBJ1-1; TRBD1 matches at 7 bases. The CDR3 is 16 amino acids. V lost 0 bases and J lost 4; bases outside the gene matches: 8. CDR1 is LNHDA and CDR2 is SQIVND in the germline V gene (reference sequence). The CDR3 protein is CASSIDSLNRGTEAFF. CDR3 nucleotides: TGTGCCAGTAGTATAGATAGTTTAAACAGGGGCACTGAAGCTTTCTTT.

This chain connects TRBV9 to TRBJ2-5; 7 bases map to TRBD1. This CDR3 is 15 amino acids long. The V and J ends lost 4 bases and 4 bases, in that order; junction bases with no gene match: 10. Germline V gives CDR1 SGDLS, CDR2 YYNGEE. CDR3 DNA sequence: TGTGCCAGCAGCAAAAACCAGGGGGTAGGAGAGACCCAGTACTTC. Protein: CASSKNQGVGETQYF.

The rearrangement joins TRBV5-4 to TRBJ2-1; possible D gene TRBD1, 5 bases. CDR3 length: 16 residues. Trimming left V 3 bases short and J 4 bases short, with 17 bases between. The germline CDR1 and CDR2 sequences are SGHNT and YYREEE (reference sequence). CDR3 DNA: TGTGCCAGCAGCTCCCAGACAGTGCTCATTTACAATGAGCAGTTCTTC. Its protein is CASSSQTVLIYNEQFF.

For the CDR3, the DNA is TGTGCCAGCAGCTTCCTTGGGACAGACGTCAATGAGCAGTTCTTC. Protein sequence: CASSFLGTDVNEQFF. The chain carries TRBV7-2 and TRBJ2-1; 7 bases fit TRBD1. This CDR3 comprises 15 residues. Germline V CDR1 and CDR2: SGHTA, FQGNSA. The V and J ends lost 3 bases and 6 bases, in that order; junction bases with no gene match: 8.

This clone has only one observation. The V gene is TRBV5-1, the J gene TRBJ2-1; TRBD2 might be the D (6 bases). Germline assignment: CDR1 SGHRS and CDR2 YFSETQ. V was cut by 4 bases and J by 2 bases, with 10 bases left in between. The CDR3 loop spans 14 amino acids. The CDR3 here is CASSRLDPYNEQFF. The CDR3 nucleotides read TGCGCCAGCAGCAGACTAGATCCCTACAATGAGCAGTTCTTC.

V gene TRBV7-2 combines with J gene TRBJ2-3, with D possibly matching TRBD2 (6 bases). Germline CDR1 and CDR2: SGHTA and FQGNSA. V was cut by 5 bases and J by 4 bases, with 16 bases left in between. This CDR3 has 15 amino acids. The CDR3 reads CASSRSRGRADTQYF. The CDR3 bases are TGTGCCAGCAGCCGGTCGCGGGGCCGGGCAGATACGCAGTATTTT.

Here the CDR3 DNA reads TGCAGCGTTTGGACAGGGAGGTGGGGCTACACCTTC. Translated, it gives CSVWTGRWGYTF. The genes are TRBV29-1 and TRBJ1-2, with 8 bases aligning to TRBD1. Germline V gives CDR1 SQVTM, CDR2 ANQGSEA. CDR3 size: 12 residues. The V and J ends lost 5 bases and 8 bases, in that order; junction bases with no gene match: 7.

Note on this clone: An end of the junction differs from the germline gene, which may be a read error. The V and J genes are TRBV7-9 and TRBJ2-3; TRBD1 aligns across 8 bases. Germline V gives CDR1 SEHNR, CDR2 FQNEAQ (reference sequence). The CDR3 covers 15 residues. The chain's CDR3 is CSSTPPTGDGDTQYF. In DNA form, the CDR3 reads TGTTCCAGCACCCCCCCGACAGGGGACGGAGATACGCAGTATTTT.

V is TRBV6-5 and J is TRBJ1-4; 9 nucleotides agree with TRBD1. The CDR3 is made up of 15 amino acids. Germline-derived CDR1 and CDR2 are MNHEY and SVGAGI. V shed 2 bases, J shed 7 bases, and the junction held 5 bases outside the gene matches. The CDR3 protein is CASSYTGGRGEKLFF. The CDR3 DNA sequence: TGTGCCAGCAGTTACACAGGGGGCCGAGGTGAAAAACTGTTTTTT.

The CDR3 here is CASSLGTGRTYEQYF. The CDR3 DNA sequence: TGTGCCAGCAGCTTAGGGACAGGGAGAACCTACGAGCAGTACTTC. This chain uses TRBV11-2 with TRBJ2-7; 8 bases fit TRBD1. There are 15 residues in the CDR3. The J segment lost 2 bases and the V segment lost 1 base, leaving 4 bases of the junction unmatched. Germline CDR1 is SGHAT and CDR2 is FQNNGV. Looking up the rest from reference TRBV11-2 and TRBJ2-7 gives the full variable domain: EAGVAQSPRYKIIEKRQSVAFWCNPISGHATLYWYQQILGQGPKLLIQFQNNGVVDDSQLPKDRFSAERLKGVDSTLKIQPAKLEDSAVYLCASSLGTGRTYEQYFGPGTRLTVT.

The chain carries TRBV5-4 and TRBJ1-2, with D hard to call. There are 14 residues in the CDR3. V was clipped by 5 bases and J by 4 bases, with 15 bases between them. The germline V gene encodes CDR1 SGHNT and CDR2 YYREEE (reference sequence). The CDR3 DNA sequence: TGTGCCAGCAGGAGGGTTTTAAAACCCTATGGCTACACCTTC. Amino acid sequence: CASRRVLKPYGYTF.

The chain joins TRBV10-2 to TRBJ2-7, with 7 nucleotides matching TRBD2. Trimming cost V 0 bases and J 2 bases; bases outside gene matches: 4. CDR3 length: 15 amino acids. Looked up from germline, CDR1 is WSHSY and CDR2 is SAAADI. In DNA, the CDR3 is TGCGCCAGCAGTGAGTCGGCGGGGGAACCCTACGAGCAGTACTTC. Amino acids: CASSESAGEPYEQYF.

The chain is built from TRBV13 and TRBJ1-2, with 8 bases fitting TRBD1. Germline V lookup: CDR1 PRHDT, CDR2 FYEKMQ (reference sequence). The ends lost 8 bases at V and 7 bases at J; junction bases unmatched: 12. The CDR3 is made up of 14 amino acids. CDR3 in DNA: TGTGCCAGCGAGGACAGGGAATCATGGCGTGGCTACACCTTC. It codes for CASEDRESWRGYTF.

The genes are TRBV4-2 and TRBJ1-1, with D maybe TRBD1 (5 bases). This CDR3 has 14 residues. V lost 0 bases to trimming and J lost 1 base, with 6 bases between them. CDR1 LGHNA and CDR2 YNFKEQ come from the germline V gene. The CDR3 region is CASSQEQGNTEAFF. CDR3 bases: TGTGCCAGCAGCCAAGAGCAGGGGAACACTGAAGCTTTCTTT.

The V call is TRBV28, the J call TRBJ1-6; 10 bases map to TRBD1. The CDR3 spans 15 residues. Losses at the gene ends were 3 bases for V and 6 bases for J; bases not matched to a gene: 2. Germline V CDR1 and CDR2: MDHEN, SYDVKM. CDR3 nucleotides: TGTGCCAGCAGTTTGGGGACAGGGGTTAATTCACCCCTCCACTTT. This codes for CASSLGTGVNSPLHF.

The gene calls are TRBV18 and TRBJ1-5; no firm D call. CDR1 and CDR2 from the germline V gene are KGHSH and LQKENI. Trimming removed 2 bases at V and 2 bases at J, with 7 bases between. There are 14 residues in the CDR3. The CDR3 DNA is TGTGCCAGCTCACCAGGTCCGGGCAATCAGCCCCAGCATTTT. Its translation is CASSPGPGNQPQHF.

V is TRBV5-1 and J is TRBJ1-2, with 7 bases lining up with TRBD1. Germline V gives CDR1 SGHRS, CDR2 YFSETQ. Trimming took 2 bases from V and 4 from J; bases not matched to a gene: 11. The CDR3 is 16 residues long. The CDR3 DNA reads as TGCGCCAGCAGCTTAATTCTCGGACAGGAATCCTATGGCTACACCTTC. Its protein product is CASSLILGQESYGYTF.

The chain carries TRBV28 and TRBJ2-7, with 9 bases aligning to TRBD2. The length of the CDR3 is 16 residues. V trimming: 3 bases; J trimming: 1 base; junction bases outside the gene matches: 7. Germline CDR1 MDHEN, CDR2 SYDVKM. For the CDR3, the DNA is TGTGCCAGCAGTTTGGGTTCTAGCGGGGAATCCTACGAGCAGTACTTC. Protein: CASSLGSSGESYEQYF.

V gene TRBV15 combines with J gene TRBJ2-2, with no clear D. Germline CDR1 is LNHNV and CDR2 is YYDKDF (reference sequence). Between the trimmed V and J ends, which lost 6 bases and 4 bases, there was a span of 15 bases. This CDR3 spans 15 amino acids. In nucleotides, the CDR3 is TGTGCCACCAGTGAGGTAGTTTTAGGCACCGGGGAGCTGTTTTTT. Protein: CATSEVVLGTGELFF.

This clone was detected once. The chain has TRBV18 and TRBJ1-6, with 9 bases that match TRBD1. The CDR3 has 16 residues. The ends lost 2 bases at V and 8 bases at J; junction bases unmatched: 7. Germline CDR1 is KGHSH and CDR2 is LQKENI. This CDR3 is CASSPGVGQGDSPLHF. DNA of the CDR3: TGTGCCAGCTCACCAGGGGTGGGACAGGGAGATTCACCCCTCCACTTT.

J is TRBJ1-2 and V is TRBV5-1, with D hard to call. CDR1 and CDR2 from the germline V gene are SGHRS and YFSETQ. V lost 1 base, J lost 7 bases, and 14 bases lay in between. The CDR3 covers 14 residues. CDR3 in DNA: TGCGCCAGCAGCTTGTGGGTCGGAGGATCTGGCTACACCTTC. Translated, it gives CASSLWVGGSGYTF.